A single sample is the source of the 25 T cell receptor beta chains below, sequenced in a study of T cells in Graves' hyperthyroidism and ophthalmopathy. TCR beta CDR3 regions were amplified from RNA. Primed by the HTBI set, a first-round RT-PCR was run on the TCR CDR3. MiXCR was run by TCRdb on the multiplex PCR reads, yielding one entry per CDR3 protein. Altogether roughly 240,000 distinct CDR3 sequences are present, roughly 22% being singletons, with the ten largest covering under 40%. The sample consisted of blood. The receptor set was obtained from a woman in her thirties or forties with Graves' ophthalmopathy.

In its sample, this clonotype was seen many times. The genes are TRBV12-3 or TRBV12-4 and TRBJ2-7, with 8 bases that match TRBD2. CDR3 length: 15 amino acids. V was clipped by 3 bases and J by 7 bases; unmatched bases: 11. The CDR3: CASSLAGGEGREQYF. In nucleotides, the CDR3 is TGTGCCAGCAGTTTGGCGGGGGGCGAAGGTCGTGAGCAGTACTTC.

This clonotype was found many times. The chain employs TRBV11-2 and TRBJ1-1; D not certain. Deletions cut 5 bases from V and 2 bases from J, with 6 bases between. CDR1 is SGHAT and CDR2 is FQNNGV in the germline V gene. The CDR3 consists of 12 residues. DNA for the CDR3: TGTGCCAGCAGCCCAAAAAACACTGAAGCTTTCTTT. As protein: CASSPKNTEAFF.

This clonotype has ten or more counts. The chain couples TRBV2 to TRBJ2-7, with D hard to call. Germline CDR1 SNHLY, CDR2 FYNNEI. The CDR3 spans 11 residues. Trimming took 6 bases from V and 2 from J, leaving 5 bases between them. CDR3 protein: CASRLTYEQYF. The CDR3 DNA reads TGTGCCAGCAGGTTGACCTACGAGCAGTACTTC. Drawing the rest from reference TRBV2 and TRBJ2-7, the complete variable domain is EPEVTQTPSHQVTQMGQEVILRCVPISNHLYFYWYRQILGQKVEFLVSFYNNEISEKSEIFDDQFSVERPDGSNFTLKIRSTKLEDSAMYFCASRLTYEQYFGPGTRLTVT.

This clonotype was seen repeatedly, ten times or more. The chain has TRBV28 and TRBJ2-7; the D call may be TRBD1 or TRBD2 (5 bases each). Trimming removed 6 bases from V and 4 bases from J, with 13 bases in between. Germline V CDR1 and CDR2: MDHEN, SYDVKM. This CDR3 has 13 amino acids. The CDR3 DNA sequence: TGTGCCAGCAGCCGGGGCTTATGGTACGAGCAGTACTTC. This encodes CASSRGLWYEQYF.

This clonotype showed up just a few times. V and J are TRBV12-5 and TRBJ2-7; tentative D call: TRBD1 (6 bases). The CDR3 has 12 residues. Per the germline V gene, CDR1 is LGHNT and CDR2 is FRNRAP. V was trimmed by 8 bases and J by 5 bases, leaving 13 bases between them. CDR3 region: CASQQGTHEQYF. As DNA, the CDR3 is TGTGCTAGTCAACAGGGTACCCACGAGCAGTACTTC.

The chain links TRBV18 to TRBJ1-5, with D possibly TRBD1 on 5 matching bases. Germline lookup yields CDR1 KGHSH and CDR2 LQKENI. CDR3 size: 15 residues. V was shortened by 3 bases and J by 0 bases, with 9 bases between the two germline ends. CDR3 residues: CASSPGANSNQPQHF. The CDR3 DNA reads as TGTGCCAGCTCACCCGGGGCGAATAGCAATCAGCCCCAGCATTTT.

This clonotype was seen at least ten times. This chain connects TRBV28 to TRBJ1-6; D not resolved. Germline V CDR1 and CDR2: MDHEN, SYDVKM. CDR3 length equals 15 residues. V was trimmed by 6 bases and J by 6 bases, leaving 15 bases between them. The chain's CDR3 is CASRVTLRFNSPLHF. CDR3 DNA: TGTGCCAGCAGAGTCACGCTCAGGTTTAATTCACCCCTCCACTTT.

This clonotype was seen many times. CDR3 residues: CASSWGGTGGQPQHF. The CDR3 DNA sequence: TGTGCCAGCAGTTGGGGGGGCACGGGAGGTCAGCCCCAGCATTTT. The chain employs TRBV12-3 or TRBV12-4 and TRBJ1-5; tentative D call: TRBD1 (6 bases). The length of the CDR3 is 15 residues. V was trimmed by 4 bases and J by 6 bases, leaving 16 bases between them.

This clonotype has a count of ten or more. This chain links TRBV5-4 with TRBJ2-7; 8 bases are a match to TRBD2. The CDR3 sequence is 14 residues long. Trimming removed 1 base from V and 0 bases from J; junction bases left unmatched: 0. Germline V lookup: CDR1 SGHNT, CDR2 YYREEE (reference sequence). CDR3 protein: CASSLTSGSYEQYF. Here the CDR3 DNA reads TGTGCCAGCAGCTTGACTAGCGGCTCCTACGAGCAGTACTTC.

This clonotype came up many times. The V gene is TRBV5-1, the J gene TRBJ2-7; D may correspond to TRBD1 or TRBD2 (5 bases each). This CDR3 has 13 amino acids. The germline V gene encodes CDR1 SGHRS and CDR2 YFSETQ. Trimming removed 4 bases at V and 3 bases at J, with 11 bases between. The CDR3 coding sequence is TGCGCCAGCAGCGGGGACGGCTACTACGAGCAGTACTTC. Protein: CASSGDGYYEQYF.

V is TRBV12-3 or TRBV12-4 and J is TRBJ2-5; 10 positions match TRBD2. The CDR3 totals 17 residues. Germline trimming cut 6 bases from V and 0 bases from J; bases unmatched to any gene: 10. CDR3: CASSALGLAENQETQYF. CDR3 coding DNA: TGTGCCAGCAGCGCTCTAGGACTAGCGGAGAACCAAGAGACCCAGTACTTC.

The rearrangement uses TRBV28 and TRBJ1-2; D is possibly TRBD1 (6 bases). Trimming took 2 bases from V and 6 from J, leaving 13 bases between them. Per germline, CDR1 MDHEN and CDR2 SYDVKM. The CDR3 is made up of 14 amino acids. The CDR3 reads CASSLQGLRDGYTF. The CDR3 DNA is TGTGCCAGCAGTTTACAGGGGCTGAGGGATGGCTACACCTTC.

This chain connects TRBV6-5 to TRBJ2-7, with D hard to call. Germline CDR1 reads MNHEY; CDR2 reads SVGAGI. The ends were cut back, 1 base at V and 3 bases at J, with 10 bases in the middle. The CDR3 loop spans 14 amino acids. CDR3 protein: CASSYYEGIYEQYF. For the CDR3, the DNA is TGTGCCAGCAGTTACTACGAAGGCATCTACGAGCAGTACTTC.

The chain links TRBV12-3 or TRBV12-4 to TRBJ1-5; TRBD1 matches at 8 bases. The CDR3 is made up of 14 amino acids. J lost 1 base, V lost 11 bases, and 7 bases had no gene match. The CDR3 loop reads CASRQGLSNQPQHF. CDR3 sequence (DNA): TGTGCCTCCCGACAGGGGCTGAGCAATCAGCCCCAGCATTTT.

This clonotype appeared many times. The gene calls are TRBV12-3 or TRBV12-4 and TRBJ1-1; no reliable D call. V was pared by 5 bases and J by 7 bases, with 8 bases between. The CDR3 has 11 amino acids. The CDR3 region is CASSLGNEAFF. CDR3 in DNA: TGTGCCAGCAGTCTTGGTAATGAAGCTTTCTTT.

The table lists this clonotype with many counts. The chain has TRBV2 and TRBJ2-5; D is possibly TRBD1 (6 bases). Between the trimmed V and J ends, which lost 0 bases and 2 bases, there was a span of 16 bases. The CDR3 contains 17 residues. In germline, CDR1 is SNHLY, CDR2 FYNNEI. The CDR3 DNA follows: TGTGCCAGCAGTGAAGCGCTGGCAGGGGACCCTCAAGAGACCCAGTACTTC. Translation: CASSEALAGDPQETQYF.

This clonotype was picked up a small number of times. The V gene is TRBV4-2, the J gene TRBJ2-6; D may be TRBD2 (6 bases). The CDR3 sequence is 18 residues long. Germline assignment: CDR1 LGHNA and CDR2 YNFKEQ. V shed 3 bases and J shed 0 bases, with 15 bases lying between them. This chain's CDR3 is CASSHGAGGDSGANVLTF. The CDR3 bases are TGTGCCAGCAGCCATGGGGCGGGCGGGGACTCTGGGGCCAACGTCCTGACTTTC.

The sample holds many counts of this clonotype. The chain couples TRBV7-2 to TRBJ2-2, with D uncertain. The CDR3 consists of 14 residues. Per germline, CDR1 SGHTA and CDR2 FQGNSA. V lost 2 bases to trimming and J lost 4 bases, with 8 bases between them. CDR3 in DNA: TGTGCCAGCAGCTTACGACGGACCACCGGGGAGCTGTTTTTT. Translated: CASSLRRTTGELFF.

This clonotype appeared many times. The genes are TRBV18 and TRBJ1-1; weak D call: TRBD1 (5 bases). V gave up 2 bases and J gave up 0 bases, with 10 bases separating them. The CDR3 covers 15 residues. Germline V gives CDR1 KGHSH, CDR2 LQKENI. CDR3 sequence: CASSPWDSLNTEAFF. The CDR3 region has the DNA TGTGCCAGCTCACCATGGGACTCCTTGAACACTGAAGCTTTCTTT.

Ten or more counts support this clonotype. This chain links TRBV7-3 with TRBJ1-1; 10 nucleotides line up with TRBD1. The germline CDR1 and CDR2 sequences are SGHTA and FQGTGA. With V trimmed by 3 bases and J by 3 bases, 4 bases remained unmatched. The CDR3 runs 15 residues. In DNA, the CDR3 is TGTGCCAGCAGCTTGGACAGGGGGGGAGACACTGAAGCTTTCTTT. Amino acid sequence: CASSLDRGGDTEAFF.

This clonotype occurred many times. This rearrangement joins TRBV11-2 to TRBJ2-7, with 7 positions matching TRBD2. Germline V gene data show CDR1 as SGHAT and CDR2 as FQNNGV. The CDR3 extends over 17 amino acids. Unmatched junction bases numbered 13, after V lost 5 bases and J lost 0 bases. CDR3: CASSQMGGSASSYEQYF. CDR3 coding DNA: TGTGCCAGCAGCCAGATGGGGGGGAGTGCTAGCTCCTACGAGCAGTACTTC.

In this sample, this clonotype turned up many times. The chain carries TRBV4-1 and TRBJ2-7, with D uncertain. Germline V gene sequence: CDR1 MGHRA, CDR2 YSYEKL. V lost 0 bases to trimming and J lost 2 bases, with 11 bases between them. CDR3 length: 15 amino acids. The DNA for the CDR3 is TGCGCCAGCAGCCAAGATTTGAGTTTCACCTACGAGCAGTACTTC. Translated, it gives CASSQDLSFTYEQYF.

At least ten counts were recorded for this clonotype. The CDR3 loop is CASSQEGGGRAKNIQYF. The CDR3 bases are TGCGCCAGCAGCCAGGAGGGCGGCGGGCGAGCCAAAAACATTCAGTACTTC. The chain recombines TRBV4-1 with TRBJ2-4; the D gene is possibly TRBD2 (6 bases). Germline V gives CDR1 MGHRA, CDR2 YSYEKL. V dropped 3 bases and J dropped 0 bases, with 15 bases sitting between them. The CDR3 spans 17 residues.

The rearrangement uses TRBV7-9 and TRBJ1-1; D is unresolved. CDR1 is SEHNR, CDR2 FQNEAQ, per germline (reference sequence). The ends were cut back, 4 bases at V and 1 base at J, with 7 bases in the middle. This CDR3 is built from 13 residues. CDR3 region: CASSSKKNTEAFF. CDR3 sequence (DNA): TGTGCCAGCAGCTCCAAAAAGAACACTGAAGCTTTCTTT.

The genes are TRBV5-1 and TRBJ2-2; D call uncertain. The CDR3 runs to 15 residues. V was clipped by 0 bases and J by 5 bases, with 11 bases between them. CDR1 and CDR2 from the germline V gene are SGHRS and YFSETQ. In DNA, the CDR3 is TGCGCCAGCAGCTTGGCCGCCGGTGCAACCGGGGAGCTGTTTTTT. Protein: CASSLAAGATGELFF.